The 13 T cell receptor beta chains below come from one sample, sequenced in a study of T cell repertoires and HLA-DP antigens. Their specific antigens are unknown. TCRdb's table, derived via immunoSEQ multiplex PCR, lists solely in-frame clones and lacks some. The sample records 65,000 to 95,000 clones, 80% being singletons. The source material was CD4+ T cells from PBMCs. These receptors were taken from a man in his fifties or sixties in good health and CMV-seronegative.

The chain couples TRBV30 to TRBJ2-5, with D tentatively TRBD2 (5 bases). The V and J ends lost 3 bases and 2 bases respectively, with 10 bases between them. CDR3 length equals 13 residues. In germline, CDR1 is GTSNPN, CDR2 SVGIG (reference sequence). CDR3 region: CAWSRGLQETQYF. CDR3 coding DNA: TGTGCCTGGAGCCGGGGTTTACAAGAGACCCAGTACTTC.

The gene calls are TRBV10-3 and TRBJ1-2, with D tentatively TRBD1 (5 bases). V was cut by 10 bases and J by 7 bases, with 19 bases left in between. The germline V gene encodes CDR1 ENHRY and CDR2 SYGVKD. The CDR3 length is 13 residues. CDR3 sequence: CATHDGGGVGYTF. The CDR3 bases are TGTGCCACCCACGATGGCGGGGGGGTTGGCTACACCTTC.

The chain combines TRBV2 with TRBJ2-6; D may be TRBD1 (6 bases). From germline, CDR1 is SNHLY and CDR2 FYNNEI. The CDR3 is 18 amino acids. Between the trimmed V and J ends, which lost 2 bases and 3 bases, there was a span of 17 bases. This CDR3 is CASSERGFPGGGANVLTF. CDR3 in DNA: TGTGCCAGCAGTGAAAGGGGGTTCCCAGGTGGTGGGGCCAACGTCCTGACTTTC.

In its sample, this clone is medium-sized. The genes are TRBV10-3 and TRBJ1-6, with TRBD1 as a possible D gene (5 bases). The CDR3 is 20 residues long. V was trimmed by 4 bases and J by 0 bases, leaving 22 bases between them. The germline V gene has CDR1 ENHRY and CDR2 SYGVKD. CDR3 bases: TGTGCCATCAGTGGGGTGAATCCGGGACGGCAAAGCTCCTATAATTCACCCCTCCACTTT. Translating gives CAISGVNPGRQSSYNSPLHF.

Details on this clone: This sample also contains other DNA sequences that code for the same CDR3. This chain joins TRBV27 and TRBJ1-6; 10 positions match TRBD1. Germline-derived CDR1 and CDR2 are MNHEY and SMNVEV (reference sequence). CDR3 size: 14 residues. Trimming at V came to 1 base and at J to 10 bases, leaving 1 base not matched to a gene. The CDR3 region is CASSLLDRGSPLHF. As DNA, the CDR3 is TGTGCCAGCAGTTTATTGGACAGGGGGTCACCCCTCCACTTT.

V and J are TRBV7-6 and TRBJ2-2, with TRBD2 matching over 7 bases. The CDR3 spans 16 residues. Germline loops: CDR1 SGHVS, CDR2 FNYEAQ. V lost 5 bases and J lost 3; bases outside the gene matches: 9. In DNA, the CDR3 is TGTGCCAGCAGCCCCCTCGGGGGGTCTGACACCGGGGAGCTGTTTTTT. Translating gives CASSPLGGSDTGELFF.

This sequence joins TRBV20-1 and TRBJ1-2; D ambiguous. Germline CDR1 is DFQATT and CDR2 is SNEGSKA (reference sequence). CDR3 length: 11 amino acids. Deletions cut 0 bases from V and 8 bases from J, with 7 bases between. The CDR3 DNA follows: TGCAGTGCTAGAGATCTTGGGGGCTACACCTTC. Amino acid sequence: CSARDLGGYTF.

The chain carries TRBV5-1 and TRBJ2-5, with 11 bases matching TRBD2. The CDR3 covers 17 residues. J gave up 1 base and V 0 bases, and 5 bases lay outside the gene matches. Germline lookup yields CDR1 SGHRS and CDR2 YFSETQ. The CDR3 region has the DNA TGCGCCAGCAGCTTGGTGGGGCTAGCGGGGGGCCAAGAGACCCAGTACTTC. As protein: CASSLVGLAGGQETQYF.

CDR3 DNA sequence: TGTGCCAGCAGCTCGGCCGGGTTTCGTGGATCACCCCTCCACTTT. It yields the protein CASSSAGFRGSPLHF. This chain uses TRBV5-6 with TRBJ1-6; no clear D gene. The length of the CDR3 is 15 residues. Between the trimmed V and J ends, which lost 3 bases and 10 bases, there was a span of 17 bases. CDR1 SGHDT and CDR2 YYEEEE come from the germline V gene.

The chain uses TRBV7-2 and TRBJ1-5, with D maybe TRBD1 (5 bases). There are 15 residues in the CDR3. The germline CDR1 and CDR2 sequences are SGHTA and FQGNSA. The germline V and J ends were trimmed by 2 bases and 2 bases, with 10 bases remaining between them. CDR3 loop: CASSLNEQGNQPQHF. The CDR3 DNA reads as TGTGCCAGCAGCTTAAACGAACAGGGCAATCAGCCCCAGCATTTT.

V is TRBV5-4 and J is TRBJ2-7; D not certain. The CDR3 sequence is 13 residues long. Germline CDR1 SGHNT, CDR2 YYREEE (reference sequence). Trimming shortened V by 3 bases and J by 1 base, and 8 bases separated the two germline ends. This chain's CDR3 is CASSSASSYEQYF. The CDR3 DNA is TGTGCCAGCAGCTCCGCCTCTTCCTACGAGCAGTACTTC. Drawing the rest from reference TRBV5-4 and TRBJ2-7, the complete variable domain is ETGVTQSPTHLIKTRGQQVTLRCSSQSGHNTVSWYQQALGQGPQFIFQYYREEENGRGNFPPRFSGLQFPNYSSELNVNALELDDSALYLCASSSASSYEQYFGPGTRLTVT.

This chain links TRBV11-2 with TRBJ2-5, with 11 bases aligning to TRBD1. The CDR3 has 18 amino acids. Germline V CDR1 and CDR2: SGHAT, FQNNGV. The ends lost 1 base at V and 1 base at J; junction bases unmatched: 8. CDR3 sequence (DNA): TGTGCCAGCAGCTTAGCGGCGGTGGGACAGGGGGTCCAAGAGACCCAGTACTTC. This gives the protein CASSLAAVGQGVQETQYF.

V usage is TRBV19 and J usage is TRBJ2-1; tentatively, D is TRBD1 (5 bases). V shed 1 base and J shed 6 bases, with 10 bases lying between them. The CDR3 extends over 14 amino acids. Germline CDR1 reads LNHDA; CDR2 reads SQIVND (reference sequence). CDR3 region: CASSIVGRSNEQFF. CDR3 DNA: TGTGCCAGTAGTATAGTGGGGCGGTCCAATGAGCAGTTCTTC.